One sample yielded the 6 T cell receptor beta chains listed below, sequenced in a study of cytomegalovirus exposure and HLA in healthy donors. PCR amplification relied on 60 Vbeta primers (plus 13 Jbeta primers). The repertoire was sequenced with immunoSEQ multiplex PCR; TCRdb's copy has only in-frame clones and lacks some. The sample includes over 110,000 clones, 82% of them seen just once. Sequences were obtained from PBMCs. These TCRs come from a male donor in good health and CMV-seronegative.

This chain uses TRBV7-8 with TRBJ2-3; 9 nucleotides line up with TRBD2. The CDR3 is made up of 16 amino acids. After removal of 1 base from V and 7 bases from J, the junction contained 9 bases not matched to a gene. CDR1 is SGHVS, CDR2 FQNEAQ, per germline. CDR3 region: CASSLVVTSGGNTQYF. Here the CDR3 DNA reads TGTGCCAGCAGCTTAGTCGTGACTAGCGGAGGAAATACGCAGTATTTT.

V usage is TRBV19 and J usage is TRBJ2-1; maybe TRBD2 (5 bases). The germline V and J ends were trimmed by 3 bases and 2 bases, with 11 bases remaining between them. The CDR3 has 15 amino acids. Looked up from germline, CDR1 is LNHDA and CDR2 is SQIVND (reference sequence). The DNA for the CDR3 is TGTGCCAGTAGTATTTCGAATAGCGCCTACAATGAGCAGTTCTTC. Translation gives CASSISNSAYNEQFF. The full variable domain, completed using reference TRBV19 and TRBJ2-1, is DGGITQSPKYLFRKEGQNVTLSCEQNLNHDAMYWYRQDPGQGLRLIYYSQIVNDFQKGDIAEGYSVSREKKESFPLTVTSAQKNPTAFYLCASSISNSAYNEQFFGPGTRLTVL.

The V and J genes are TRBV27 and TRBJ2-2; D is perhaps TRBD1 (6 bases). The CDR3 is made up of 13 amino acids. Trimming cost V 6 bases and J 6 bases, with 11 bases left between them. Germline V gene sequence: CDR1 MNHEY, CDR2 SMNVEV (reference sequence). CDR3 sequence reads: CASRAGVSGELFF. DNA of the CDR3: TGTGCCAGCAGGGCAGGGGTTTCCGGGGAGCTGTTTTTT.

The CDR3 DNA is TGTGCCAGCAGCCCCTGGACTAGCGGGAATCCCTACGAGCAGTACTTC. Its protein product is CASSPWTSGNPYEQYF. V is TRBV5-8 and J is TRBJ2-7, with 12 bases that match TRBD2. Germline V gene lookup returns CDR1 SGHTS and CDR2 YDEGEE. With V trimmed by 4 bases and J by 2 bases, 7 bases remained unmatched. This CDR3 is 16 amino acids long.

The chain links TRBV7-9 to TRBJ2-2; 9 bases fit TRBD2. The CDR3 is 16 residues long. CDR1 and CDR2 from the germline V gene are SEHNR and FQNEAQ (reference sequence). The J segment lost 1 base and the V segment lost 3 bases, leaving 3 bases of the junction unmatched. In DNA, the CDR3 is TGTGCCAGCAGCTTTGCGACTAGCGGGAACACCGGGGAGCTGTTTTTT. It translates to CASSFATSGNTGELFF.

The rearrangement joins TRBV5-4 to TRBJ2-3, with D possibly being TRBD2 (5 bases). Deletions cut 3 bases from V and 2 bases from J, with 22 bases between. CDR3 length equals 18 residues. CDR1 is SGHNT, CDR2 YYREEE, per germline (reference sequence). The DNA of the CDR3 is TGTGCCAGCAGCTCTCGGGCGAGCGGAGGAGAGAACACAGATACGCAGTATTTT. Translation: CASSSRASGGENTDTQYF.